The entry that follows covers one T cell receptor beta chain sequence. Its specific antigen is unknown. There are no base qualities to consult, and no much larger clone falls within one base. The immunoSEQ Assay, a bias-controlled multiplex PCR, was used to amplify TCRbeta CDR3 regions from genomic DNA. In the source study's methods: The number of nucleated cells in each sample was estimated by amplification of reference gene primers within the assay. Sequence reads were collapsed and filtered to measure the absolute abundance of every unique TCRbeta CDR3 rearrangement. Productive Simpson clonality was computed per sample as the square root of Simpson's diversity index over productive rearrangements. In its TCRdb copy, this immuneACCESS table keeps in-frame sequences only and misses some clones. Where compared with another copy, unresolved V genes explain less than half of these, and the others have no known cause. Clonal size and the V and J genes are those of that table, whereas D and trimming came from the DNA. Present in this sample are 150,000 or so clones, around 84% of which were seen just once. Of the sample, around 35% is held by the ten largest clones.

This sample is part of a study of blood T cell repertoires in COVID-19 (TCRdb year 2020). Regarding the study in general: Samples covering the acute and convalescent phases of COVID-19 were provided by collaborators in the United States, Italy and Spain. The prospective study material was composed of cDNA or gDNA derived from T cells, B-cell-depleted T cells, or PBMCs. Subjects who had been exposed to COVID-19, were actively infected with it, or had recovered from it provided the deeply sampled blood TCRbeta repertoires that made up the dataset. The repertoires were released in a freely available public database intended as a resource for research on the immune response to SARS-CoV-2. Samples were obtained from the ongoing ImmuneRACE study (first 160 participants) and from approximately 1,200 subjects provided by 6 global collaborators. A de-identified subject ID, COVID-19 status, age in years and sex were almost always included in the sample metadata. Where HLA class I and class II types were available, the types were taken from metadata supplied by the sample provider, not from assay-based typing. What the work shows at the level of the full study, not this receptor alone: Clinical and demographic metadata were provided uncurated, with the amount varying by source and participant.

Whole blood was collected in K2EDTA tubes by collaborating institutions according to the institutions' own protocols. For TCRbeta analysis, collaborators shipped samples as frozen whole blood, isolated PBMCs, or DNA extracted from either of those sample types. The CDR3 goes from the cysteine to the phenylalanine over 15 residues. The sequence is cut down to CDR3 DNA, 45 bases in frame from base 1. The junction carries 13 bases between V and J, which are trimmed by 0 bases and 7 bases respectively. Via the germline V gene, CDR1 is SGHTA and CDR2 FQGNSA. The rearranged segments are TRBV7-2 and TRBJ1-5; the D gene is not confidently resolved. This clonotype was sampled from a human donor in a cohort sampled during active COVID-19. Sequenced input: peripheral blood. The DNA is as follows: TGTGCCAGCAGCTTAGCGTCCCTAAGGAGACAGCCCCAGCATTTT. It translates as CASSLASLRRQPQHF.